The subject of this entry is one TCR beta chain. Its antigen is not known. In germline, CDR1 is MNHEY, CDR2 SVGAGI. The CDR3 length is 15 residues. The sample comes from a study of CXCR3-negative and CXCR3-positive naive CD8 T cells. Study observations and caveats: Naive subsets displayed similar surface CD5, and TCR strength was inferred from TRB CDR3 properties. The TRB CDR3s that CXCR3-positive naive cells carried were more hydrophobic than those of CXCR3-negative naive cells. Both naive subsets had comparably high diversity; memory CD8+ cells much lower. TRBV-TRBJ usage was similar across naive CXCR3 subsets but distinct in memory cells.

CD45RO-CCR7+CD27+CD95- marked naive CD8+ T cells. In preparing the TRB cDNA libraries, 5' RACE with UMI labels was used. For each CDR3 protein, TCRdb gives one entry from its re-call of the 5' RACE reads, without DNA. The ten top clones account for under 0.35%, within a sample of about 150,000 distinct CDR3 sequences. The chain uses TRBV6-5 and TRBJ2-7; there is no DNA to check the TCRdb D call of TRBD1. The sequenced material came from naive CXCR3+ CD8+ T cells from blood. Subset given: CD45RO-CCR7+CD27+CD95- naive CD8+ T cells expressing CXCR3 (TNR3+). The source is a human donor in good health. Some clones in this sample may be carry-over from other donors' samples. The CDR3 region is CASSPGTVTSYEQYF.